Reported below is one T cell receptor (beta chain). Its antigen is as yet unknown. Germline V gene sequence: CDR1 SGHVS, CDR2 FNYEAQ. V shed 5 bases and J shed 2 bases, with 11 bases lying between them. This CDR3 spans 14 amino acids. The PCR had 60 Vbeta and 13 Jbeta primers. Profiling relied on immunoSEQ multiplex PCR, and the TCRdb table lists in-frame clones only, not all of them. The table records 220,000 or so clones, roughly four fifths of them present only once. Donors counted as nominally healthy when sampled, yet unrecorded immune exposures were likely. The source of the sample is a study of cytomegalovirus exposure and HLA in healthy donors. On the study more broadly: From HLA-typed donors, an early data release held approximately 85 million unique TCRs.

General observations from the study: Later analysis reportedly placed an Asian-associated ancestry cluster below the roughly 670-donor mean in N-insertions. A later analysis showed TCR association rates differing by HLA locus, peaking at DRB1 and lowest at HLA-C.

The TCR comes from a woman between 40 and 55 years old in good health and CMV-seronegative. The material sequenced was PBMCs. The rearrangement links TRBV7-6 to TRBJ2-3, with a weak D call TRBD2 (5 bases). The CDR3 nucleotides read TGTGCCAGCAGCCCAGTGAGGGTCACAGATACGCAGTATTTT. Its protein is CASSPVRVTDTQYF.